These 14 T cell receptor beta chains share one sample of origin, sequenced in a study of blood T cell repertoires in COVID-19. Data came from immunoSEQ multiplex PCR; TCRdb stores just in-frame clones and leaves some out. The table includes 150,000 to 250,000 clones, around 94% detected once. Sequencing was done on a sample of peripheral blood. The receptors derive from a man aged 25 to 40 with COVID-19, enrolled during active disease.

The genes are TRBV6-1 and TRBJ1-1; no firm D call. Between the trimmed V and J ends, which lost 1 base and 1 base, there was a span of 7 bases. The germline V gene encodes CDR1 MNHNS and CDR2 SASEGT. This CDR3 is built from 14 residues. CDR3 bases: TGTGCCAGCAGTGAAGTGGGCAGGAACACTGAAGCTTTCTTT. Amino acid sequence: CASSEVGRNTEAFF.

This chain links TRBV12-3 or TRBV12-4 with TRBJ1-2; D gene uncertain. With 6 bases removed from V and 8 bases from J, the gap between germline ends came to 13 bases. The CDR3 spans 12 residues. CDR3 DNA sequence: TGTGCCAGCAGCCTTGCGTATCGGGGCTACACCTTC. Translated: CASSLAYRGYTF.

The chain has TRBV6-2 or TRBV6-3 and TRBJ2-7; tentative D call: TRBD1 (5 bases). Trimming stripped 0 bases from V and 3 bases from J, with 9 bases between. Germline V gene lookup returns CDR1 MNHEY and CDR2 SVGEGT. This CDR3 is 14 amino acids long. This chain's CDR3 is CASSYSTEVYEQYF. CDR3 in DNA: TGTGCCAGCAGTTACTCGACAGAGGTCTACGAGCAGTACTTC.

The V call is TRBV5-5, the J call TRBJ1-1; 8 nucleotides align to TRBD1. V shed 1 base, J shed 2 bases, and the junction held 4 bases outside the gene matches. Germline assignment: CDR1 SGHKS and CDR2 YYEKEE (reference sequence). The CDR3 runs to 15 residues. DNA for the CDR3: TGTGCCAGCAGCTTGTATGGGACAGGAAACACTGAAGCTTTCTTT. It specifies CASSLYGTGNTEAFF.

This clone came up once. The chain couples TRBV9 to TRBJ2-7; 9 bases align to TRBD1. The CDR3 runs 15 residues. Germline V CDR1 and CDR2: SGDLS, YYNGEE. The ends lost 3 bases at V and 3 bases at J; junction bases unmatched: 7. CDR3 region: CASSAAGTGFYEQYF. Here the CDR3 DNA reads TGTGCCAGCAGCGCCGCCGGGACAGGGTTCTACGAGCAGTACTTC.

This clone was counted once. The chain is built from TRBV9 and TRBJ1-4, with 7 bases matching TRBD1. CDR3 length equals 15 residues. Germline-derived CDR1 and CDR2 are SGDLS and YYNGEE. Trimming at V came to 2 bases and at J to 8 bases, leaving 9 bases not matched to a gene. The CDR3 loop is CASSVGRQGDEKLFF. The CDR3 DNA follows: TGTGCCAGCAGCGTCGGAAGACAGGGCGACGAAAAACTGTTTTTT. The full variable domain, completed using reference TRBV9 and TRBJ1-4, is DSGVTQTPKHLITATGQRVTLRCSPRSGDLSVYWYQQSLDQGLQFLIQYYNGEERAKGNILERFSAQQFPDLHSELNLSSLELGDSALYFCASSVGRQGDEKLFFGSGTQLSVL.

V is TRBV19 and J is TRBJ2-7, with 10 bases identical to TRBD2. The CDR3 covers 16 residues. Germline V gene data show CDR1 as LNHDA and CDR2 as SQIVND (reference sequence). The trim removed 6 bases at V and 2 bases at J, leaving 10 bases unmatched. CDR3 DNA sequence: TGTGCCAGTAGCACGGTTCTAGCGGGGGTTACCTACGAGCAGTACTTC. Translating it yields CASSTVLAGVTYEQYF.

The V gene is TRBV29-1, the J gene TRBJ2-3; 10 bases line up with TRBD1. Trimming cost V 5 bases and J 4 bases; bases outside gene matches: 6. The CDR3 runs to 14 residues. The germline V gene encodes CDR1 SQVTM and CDR2 ANQGSEA. CDR3 residues: CSVTGQGSADTQYF. The CDR3 DNA is TGCAGCGTTACGGGACAGGGGTCGGCAGATACGCAGTATTTT.

This clone was observed once. The V gene is TRBV29-1, the J gene TRBJ1-5; TRBD1 aligns across 8 bases. This CDR3 contains 14 residues. Germline values: CDR1 SQVTM, CDR2 ANQGSEA. V was pared by 2 bases and J by 5 bases, with 5 bases of the junction left unmatched. CDR3 sequence (DNA): TGCAGCGTTGAATCCTCGGACAGGGATCAGCCCCAGCATTTT. Translation gives CSVESSDRDQPQHF.

The gene calls are TRBV2 and TRBJ2-7; 7 bases map to TRBD2. The germline V gene has CDR1 SNHLY and CDR2 FYNNEI. The trim removed 7 bases at V and 1 base at J, leaving 10 bases unmatched. The CDR3 covers 15 residues. The CDR3 spells CASTSRDYPSYEQYF. In DNA, the CDR3 is TGTGCCAGCACCTCCCGGGACTACCCATCCTACGAGCAGTACTTC.

This clone was detected once. The genes are TRBV6-5 and TRBJ1-6, with 8 nucleotides matching TRBD1. The CDR3 totals 15 residues. CDR1 is MNHEY, CDR2 SVGAGI, per germline. Trimming removed 7 bases from V and 2 bases from J; junction bases left unmatched: 4. As DNA, the CDR3 is TGTGCCAGCATCCGACAGGGGACCTATAATTCACCCCTCCACTTT. It yields the protein CASIRQGTYNSPLHF.

A word on this clone: The identical CDR3 is also encoded by other nucleotide sequences in the sample. V is TRBV7-9 and J is TRBJ2-2, with unresolved D. Germline loops: CDR1 SEHNR, CDR2 FQNEAQ (reference sequence). The CDR3 totals 15 residues. Trimming cost V 2 bases and J 2 bases, with 9 bases left between them. The CDR3 protein is CASSLWLANTGELFF. Here the CDR3 DNA reads TGTGCCAGCAGCTTATGGCTTGCAAACACCGGGGAGCTGTTTTTT.

CDR3 region: CASSEGDSRTDTQYF. The DNA of the CDR3 is TGCGCCAGCAGTGAGGGGGACAGCCGCACAGATACGCAGTATTTT. V and J are TRBV10-1 and TRBJ2-3, with TRBD1 matching 7 bases. This CDR3 comprises 15 residues. V was clipped by 2 bases and J by 1 base; unmatched bases: 3. Germline-derived CDR1 and CDR2 are WNHNN and SYGVQD (reference sequence).

The chain recombines TRBV18 with TRBJ1-5, with TRBD1 identical over 8 bases. Germline CDR1 and CDR2: KGHSH and LQKENI. Trimming cost V 4 bases and J 4 bases; bases outside gene matches: 6. This CDR3 has 15 residues. In nucleotides, the CDR3 is TGTGCCAGCTCACGTGGACAGGGTACTAATCAGCCCCAGCATTTT. This codes for CASSRGQGTNQPQHF.